This T cell receptor (beta chain) derives from a study of blood T cell repertoires in COVID-19. At the level of the study: The origin of the acute and convalescent COVID-19 samples was the United States, Italy and Spain.

This CDR3 is built from 17 residues. The germline V gene has CDR1 MDHEN and CDR2 SYDVKM. J lost 5 bases, V lost 2 bases, and 13 bases had no gene match. Authors' data handling: Quantification of nucleated cells was approximated via reference gene primer amplification. The protocol was immunoSEQ multiplex PCR, while the TCRdb copy is restricted to in-frame clones and leaves out a portion. V and J calls and clone size are copied from that table; D and trimming were computed from the DNA. The table records 260,000 or so clones, around 90% of them present only once. Sequencing was done on a sample of peripheral blood. This sequence was found in a man between 18 and 35 years old with active or convalescent COVID-19. The J gene is TRBJ2-5, the V gene TRBV28, with TRBD1 matching over 8 bases. The CDR3 sequence: CASSLMQGAVWSETQYF. The CDR3 DNA reads as TGTGCCAGCAGTTTAATGCAGGGGGCTGTGTGGTCGGAGACCCAGTACTTC.